These 30 T cell receptor beta chains were sequenced from one sample in a study of technical replicates of blood from a few donors. TCRdb's table, derived via immunoSEQ multiplex PCR, lists solely in-frame clones and lacks some. This table holds about 93,000 clones, roughly 96% found once. Sequencing input: T cells isolated from PBMCs. The receptors here all came from a human donor in good health.

The sample holds one count of this clone. This chain links TRBV7-6 with TRBJ1-1; tentative D call: TRBD1 (6 bases). This CDR3 is 13 amino acids long. V lost 5 bases and J 3 bases, leaving 10 bases between the germline ends. Looked up from germline, CDR1 is SGHVS and CDR2 is FNYEAQ. CDR3 DNA sequence: TGTGCCAGCAGCCCGGGACAACACACTGAAGCTTTCTTT. Translating gives CASSPGQHTEAFF.

This chain joins TRBV7-9 and TRBJ1-1; TRBD1 might be the D (6 bases). V was pared by 5 bases and J by 5 bases, with 12 bases between. CDR1 and CDR2 from the germline V gene are SEHNR and FQNEAQ (reference sequence). CDR3 length equals 13 residues. CDR3 sequence reads: CASSDAGETEAFF. The CDR3 DNA follows: TGTGCCAGCAGCGATGCAGGGGAGACTGAAGCTTTCTTT. Drawing the rest from reference TRBV7-9 and TRBJ1-1, the complete variable domain is DTGVSQNPRHKITKRGQNVTFRCDPISEHNRLYWYRQTLGQGPEFLTYFQNEAQLEKSRLLSDRFSAERPKGSFSTLEIQRTEQGDSAMYLCASSDAGETEAFFGQGTRLTVV.

V is TRBV7-9 and J is TRBJ2-2; 11 positions agree with TRBD1. Per the germline V gene, CDR1 is SEHNR and CDR2 is FQNEAQ (reference sequence). This CDR3 has 15 amino acids. With 6 bases clipped from V and 5 bases from J, the junction kept 5 bases outside the gene matches. The chain's CDR3 is CASRIRDRGTGELFF. DNA for the CDR3: TGTGCCAGCAGAATCCGGGACAGGGGGACCGGGGAGCTGTTTTTT.

This chain joins TRBV6-5 and TRBJ2-1; D is possibly TRBD1 (6 bases). Trimming stripped 5 bases from V and 5 bases from J, with 16 bases between. This CDR3 has 15 amino acids. Germline loops: CDR1 MNHEY, CDR2 SVGAGI. The CDR3 DNA is TGTGCCAGCAGTAAGACAGGACCCTATCACAATGAGCAGTTCTTC. Its protein is CASSKTGPYHNEQFF.

The chain has TRBV4-1 and TRBJ1-5; possibly TRBD1 for D (5 bases). In germline, CDR1 is MGHRA, CDR2 YSYEKL. The length of the CDR3 is 18 residues. The germline V and J ends were trimmed by 1 base and 0 bases, with 16 bases remaining between them. This CDR3 is CASSQARWGGDSNQPQHF. The CDR3 nucleotides read TGCGCCAGCAGCCAAGCCCGGTGGGGGGGAGATAGCAATCAGCCCCAGCATTTT.

The V gene is TRBV27, the J gene TRBJ2-1; 10 bases align to TRBD2. This CDR3 has 14 residues. Germline CDR1 and CDR2: MNHEY and SMNVEV (reference sequence). Trimming at V came to 5 bases and at J to 4 bases, leaving 2 bases not matched to a gene. The CDR3 nucleotides read TGTGCCAGCAGTCGGACTAGCGGATACAATGAGCAGTTCTTC. Residues: CASSRTSGYNEQFF.

The chain carries TRBV5-4 and TRBJ2-3, with a weak D call TRBD1 (6 bases). The CDR3 has 15 amino acids. The germline CDR1 and CDR2 sequences are SGHNT and YYREEE (reference sequence). Trimming pared 1 base from V and 4 bases from J, leaving 13 bases between. The CDR3 sequence: CASSLNRAGADTQYF. The CDR3 coding sequence is TGTGCCAGCAGCTTGAACAGGGCCGGGGCAGATACGCAGTATTTT.

CDR3 amino acids: CASSQGSFQAYEQYF. As DNA, the CDR3 is TGTGCCAGCAGCCAAGGGAGTTTCCAAGCCTACGAGCAGTACTTC. V usage is TRBV14 and J usage is TRBJ2-7; D is uncertain. CDR1 is SGHDN and CDR2 is FVKESK in the germline V gene. The CDR3 is 15 residues long. The V end was cut by 1 base, the J end by 2 bases, with 12 bases between.

This sequence joins TRBV29-1 and TRBJ1-2; 7 positions match TRBD1. The CDR3 contains 15 residues. The ends lost 0 bases at V and 3 bases at J; junction bases unmatched: 7. Germline-derived CDR1 and CDR2 are SQVTM and ANQGSEA. This chain's CDR3 is CSVEDPRDRHYGYTF. The DNA of the CDR3 is TGCAGCGTTGAAGACCCCCGGGACAGACACTATGGCTACACCTTC. Together with reference TRBV29-1 and TRBJ1-2, the CDR3 gives the full variable domain: SAVISQKPSRDICQRGTSLTIQCQVDSQVTMMFWYRQQPGQSLTLIATANQGSEATYESGFVIDKFPISRPNLTFSTLTVSNMSPEDSSIYLCSVEDPRDRHYGYTFGSGTRLTVV.

V is TRBV6-1 and J is TRBJ2-4, with 7 bases lining up with TRBD1. With 6 bases clipped from V and 7 bases from J, the junction kept 9 bases outside the gene matches. The CDR3 runs to 14 residues. Germline assignment: CDR1 MNHNS and CDR2 SASEGT. The CDR3 loop reads CASRDRLSKNIQYF. In DNA, the CDR3 is TGTGCCAGCAGGGACAGGTTGTCTAAGAACATTCAGTACTTC.

The chain is built from TRBV5-1 and TRBJ1-2; a weak D match, TRBD1 (6 bases). The CDR3 loop spans 15 amino acids. CDR1 is SGHRS and CDR2 is YFSETQ in the germline V gene. V lost 0 bases to trimming and J lost 8 bases, with 17 bases between them. DNA of the CDR3: TGCGCCAGCAGCTTGGGGTCAATGGGGGCGCGAGGCTACACCTTC. Residues: CASSLGSMGARGYTF.

The J gene is TRBJ2-7, the V gene TRBV10-1, with a tentative D call TRBD1 (5 bases). Trimming removed 4 bases from V and 1 base from J, with 8 bases in between. Per the germline V gene, CDR1 is WNHNN and CDR2 is SYGVQD (reference sequence). CDR3 size: 13 residues. The CDR3 nucleotides read TGCGCCAGCAGTGGGGGCCCGTCCTACGAGCAGTACTTC. Translated, it gives CASSGGPSYEQYF.

V is TRBV6-1 and J is TRBJ1-2, with no clear D. Trimming stripped 8 bases from V and 3 bases from J, with 4 bases between. This CDR3 contains 10 residues. Germline CDR1 is MNHNS and CDR2 is SASEGT. CDR3 coding DNA: TGTGCCAGCTCGGACTATGGCTACACCTTC. This encodes CASSDYGYTF.

The rearrangement uses TRBV5-6 and TRBJ1-1; D uncertain. The V and J ends lost 1 base and 2 bases respectively, with 6 bases between them. The length of the CDR3 is 13 residues. The germline V gene encodes CDR1 SGHDT and CDR2 YYEEEE. CDR3 DNA sequence: TGTGCCAGCAGCTTGACGGTTAACACTGAAGCTTTCTTT. Protein product: CASSLTVNTEAFF.

This chain links TRBV5-1 with TRBJ2-1, with TRBD2 identical over 12 bases. Germline assignment: CDR1 SGHRS and CDR2 YFSETQ. The V and J ends lost 2 bases and 10 bases, in that order; junction bases with no gene match: 7. This CDR3 is built from 15 residues. CDR3 DNA: TGCGCCAGCAGCTTCAATCGACTAGCGGGAGTCGAGCAGTTCTTC. Its translation: CASSFNRLAGVEQFF. The entire variable domain, with the rest obtained from reference TRBV5-1 and TRBJ2-1, is as follows: KAGVTQTPRYLIKTRGQQVTLSCSPISGHRSVSWYQQTPGQGLQFLFEYFSETQRNKGNFPGRFSGRQFSNSRSEMNVSTLELGDSALYLCASSFNRLAGVEQFFGPGTRLTVL.

The chain recombines TRBV19 with TRBJ2-7; weak D call: TRBD2 (5 bases). Trimming left V 3 bases short and J 4 bases short, with 13 bases between. Germline V gene sequence: CDR1 LNHDA, CDR2 SQIVND (reference sequence). This CDR3 has 14 amino acids. The CDR3 protein is CASSMSEGRYEQYF. The CDR3 nucleotides are TGTGCCAGTAGTATGTCAGAAGGGAGATACGAGCAGTACTTC. Variable domain in full (rest from reference TRBV19 and TRBJ2-7): DGGITQSPKYLFRKEGQNVTLSCEQNLNHDAMYWYRQDPGQGLRLIYYSQIVNDFQKGDIAEGYSVSREKKESFPLTVTSAQKNPTAFYLCASSMSEGRYEQYFGPGTRLTVT.

J is TRBJ2-2 and V is TRBV29-1; D remains unclear. The CDR3 sequence is 11 residues long. Germline CDR1 is SQVTM and CDR2 is ANQGSEA. Trimming took off 5 bases at V and 7 bases at J, with 8 bases between the two ends. The DNA for the CDR3 is TGCAGCGTTTACGAGAGCGGGGAGCTGTTTTTT. The encoded protein is CSVYESGELFF.

The chain joins TRBV28 to TRBJ1-2; 10 bases match TRBD1. Germline V gives CDR1 MDHEN, CDR2 SYDVKM. CDR3 size: 15 residues. Trimming cost V 1 base and J 8 bases; bases outside gene matches: 7. CDR3 residues: CASSLSTGGSFGYTF. CDR3 DNA sequence: TGTGCCAGCAGTTTATCGACAGGGGGCTCGTTCGGCTACACCTTC.

The CDR3 loop is CASSFLLGGWNEQFF. The CDR3 DNA sequence: TGTGCCAGCAGTTTCCTCCTGGGGGGGTGGAATGAGCAGTTCTTC. This chain joins TRBV28 and TRBJ2-1, with 7 bases lining up with TRBD2. This CDR3 has 15 residues. The V and J ends lost 3 bases and 7 bases, in that order; junction bases with no gene match: 9. CDR1 is MDHEN and CDR2 is SYDVKM in the germline V gene.

This sequence joins TRBV5-1 and TRBJ2-3; TRBD2 agrees at 11 bases. The CDR3 contains 16 residues. The germline V gene has CDR1 SGHRS and CDR2 YFSETQ. Germline trimming cut 3 bases from V and 4 bases from J; bases unmatched to any gene: 7. CDR3 bases: TGCGCCAGCAGCTCCTTAGCGGGAGGGGTCGCAGATACGCAGTATTTT. Translating gives CASSSLAGGVADTQYF.

This chain joins TRBV9 and TRBJ1-3; no reliable D call. Trimming took off 1 base at V and 2 bases at J, with 10 bases between the two ends. The CDR3 length is 15 residues. Germline loops: CDR1 SGDLS, CDR2 YYNGEE. DNA of the CDR3: TGTGCCAGCAGCGTATCTCCGGAGCCTGGAAACACCATATATTTT. Amino acids: CASSVSPEPGNTIYF.

The chain joins TRBV7-9 to TRBJ2-7, with D uncertain. Germline V gene data show CDR1 as SEHNR and CDR2 as FQNEAQ (reference sequence). The CDR3 runs to 15 residues. The ends were cut back, 3 bases at V and 1 base at J, with 13 bases in the middle. DNA of the CDR3: TGTGCCAGCAGCTTCACAAGACAAAAATCCTACGAGCAGTACTTC. It translates to CASSFTRQKSYEQYF.

The chain uses TRBV19 and TRBJ2-3, with no clear D. CDR1 is LNHDA, CDR2 SQIVND, per germline (reference sequence). The CDR3 spans 17 residues. Trimming took 3 bases from V and 0 from J, leaving 16 bases between them. The CDR3 here is CASSIVWAVASTDTQYF. In nucleotides, the CDR3 is TGTGCCAGTAGTATCGTCTGGGCTGTTGCTAGCACAGATACGCAGTATTTT. Complete variable domain (other parts from reference TRBV19 and TRBJ2-3): DGGITQSPKYLFRKEGQNVTLSCEQNLNHDAMYWYRQDPGQGLRLIYYSQIVNDFQKGDIAEGYSVSREKKESFPLTVTSAQKNPTAFYLCASSIVWAVASTDTQYFGPGTRLTVL.

The V and J genes are TRBV6-1 and TRBJ1-2; TRBD1 matches at 8 bases. V gave up 6 bases and J gave up 5 bases; unmatched junction bases: 8. The CDR3 covers 14 residues. The germline V gene encodes CDR1 MNHNS and CDR2 SASEGT. This CDR3 reads CASRVGQAGYGYTF. CDR3 coding DNA: TGTGCCAGCAGGGTGGGACAGGCAGGGTATGGCTACACCTTC.

The chain recombines TRBV4-1 with TRBJ2-1, with TRBD2 matching over 7 bases. V was pared by 1 base and J by 8 bases, with 8 bases of the junction left unmatched. Germline CDR1 reads MGHRA; CDR2 reads YSYEKL. CDR3 length equals 15 residues. The CDR3 DNA reads TGCGCCAGCAGCCAAGGCCTCCGGACTAGGGATGAGCAGTTCTTC. It translates to CASSQGLRTRDEQFF.

The V and J genes are TRBV6-6 and TRBJ1-1, with D perhaps matching TRBD1 (5 bases). V was cut by 0 bases and J by 5 bases, with 10 bases left in between. CDR3 length: 14 residues. CDR1 is MNHNY and CDR2 is SVGAGI in the germline V gene (reference sequence). The CDR3 loop reads CASSYSGGTTEAFF. As DNA, the CDR3 is TGTGCCAGCAGTTACTCTGGCGGGACGACTGAAGCTTTCTTT.

V gene TRBV6-5 combines with J gene TRBJ2-3; TRBD2 might be the D (7 bases). Germline values: CDR1 MNHEY, CDR2 SVGAGI. The CDR3 has 15 residues. Trimming shortened V by 6 bases and J by 0 bases, and 13 bases separated the two germline ends. CDR3 amino acids: CASRGGGSSTDTQYF. The DNA for the CDR3 is TGTGCCAGCAGGGGAGGGGGATCTAGCACAGATACGCAGTATTTT.

The V and J genes are TRBV27 and TRBJ2-7; 8 bases fit TRBD2. Germline assignment: CDR1 MNHEY and CDR2 SMNVEV (reference sequence). The length of the CDR3 is 15 residues. Unmatched junction bases numbered 5, after V lost 2 bases and J lost 2 bases. CDR3 bases: TGTGCCAGCAGTTTAGGGCGGGGGGCCGCCTACGAGCAGTACTTC. It codes for CASSLGRGAAYEQYF.

The chain recombines TRBV7-6 with TRBJ2-1; 7 bases are a match to TRBD2. Trimming cost V 5 bases and J 12 bases; bases outside gene matches: 7. The V gene's germline CDR1 is SGHVS and CDR2 FNYEAQ. This CDR3 has 12 amino acids. The CDR3 loop is CASSQRTSSQFF. The DNA for the CDR3 is TGTGCCAGCAGCCAAAGGACTAGTTCGCAGTTCTTC.

The chain employs TRBV10-3 and TRBJ1-5; D is ambiguous. This CDR3 spans 14 amino acids. V lost 10 bases, J lost 3 bases, and 16 bases lay in between. CDR1 is ENHRY and CDR2 is SYGVKD in the germline V gene. The CDR3 DNA is TGTGCCACCTCGATTGGTGGACTCAATCAGCCCCAGCATTTT. Protein: CATSIGGLNQPQHF.